Shown below are 29 T cell receptor beta chains from a single sample sequenced in a study of Graves' ophthalmopathy and Graves' hyperthyroidism. Researchers took RNA transcripts and amplified TCR beta CDR3 regions from them. RT-PCR was first run with HTBI primers, then multiplex PCR in a second round. TCRdb reanalysed the multiplex PCR reads using MiXCR and keeps one entry per CDR3 protein. The sample records approximately 160,000 distinct CDR3 sequences, roughly 36% being singletons. Sequenced sample: peripheral blood. Source of these receptors: a man aged 30 to 45 with Graves' ophthalmopathy.

This clonotype was seen many times. This chain links TRBV18 with TRBJ2-7, with D unclear. V was trimmed by 2 bases and J by 5 bases, leaving 13 bases between them. This CDR3 region has 14 residues. Germline CDR1 is KGHSH and CDR2 is LQKENI. The CDR3 reads CASSPSESRDEQYF. CDR3 nucleotides: TGTGCCAGCTCACCAAGCGAGTCTCGCGACGAGCAGTACTTC.

In its sample, this clonotype was seen many times. The chain has TRBV28 and TRBJ2-7; D may be TRBD1 (6 bases). CDR1 is MDHEN and CDR2 is SYDVKM in the germline V gene. This CDR3 spans 15 amino acids. The V and J ends lost 5 bases and 0 bases respectively, with 14 bases between them. This CDR3 reads CASSPTTGSSYEQYF. The CDR3 bases are TGTGCCAGCAGTCCCACGACAGGTAGCTCCTACGAGCAGTACTTC.

This clonotype was seen ten or more times. The chain carries TRBV30 and TRBJ1-5; D is possibly TRBD1 (6 bases). The CDR3 has 12 residues. The V and J ends lost 0 bases and 6 bases respectively, with 6 bases between them. Germline loops: CDR1 GTSNPN, CDR2 SVGIG (reference sequence). The CDR3 spells CAWSVGGQPQHF. CDR3 DNA sequence: TGTGCCTGGAGTGTAGGGGGTCAGCCCCAGCATTTT.

The chain joins TRBV28 to TRBJ2-5; 10 nucleotides agree with TRBD2. Germline CDR1 and CDR2: MDHEN and SYDVKM. CDR3 length equals 16 residues. The junction had 10 bases not matched to a gene; V was cut back by 4 bases and J by 5 bases. In nucleotides, the CDR3 is TGTGCCAGCAGTTACTCGACTAGCGGGTGGTGGGAGACCCAGTACTTC. This gives the protein CASSYSTSGWWETQYF.

The gene calls are TRBV7-2 and TRBJ1-2, with D tentatively TRBD1 (6 bases). Germline loops: CDR1 SGHTA, CDR2 FQGNSA. Trimming stripped 4 bases from V and 2 bases from J, with 11 bases between. CDR3 length equals 14 residues. CDR3 residues: CASSSGAVNYGYTF. CDR3 nucleotides: TGTGCCAGCAGCTCAGGGGCGGTGAACTATGGCTACACCTTC. Looking up the rest from reference TRBV7-2 and TRBJ1-2 gives the full variable domain: GAGVSQSPSNKVTEKGKDVELRCDPISGHTALYWYRQSLGQGLEFLIYFQGNSAPDKSGLPSDRFSAERTGGSVSTLTIQRTQQEDSAVYLCASSSGAVNYGYTFGSGTRLTVV.

This clonotype has a handful of counts. The rearrangement joins TRBV7-2 to TRBJ2-5; TRBD1 agrees at 11 bases. The junction had 4 bases not matched to a gene; V was cut back by 0 bases and J by 7 bases. The CDR3 has 15 amino acids. Germline loops: CDR1 SGHTA, CDR2 FQGNSA. This CDR3 reads CASSLALGQGVTQYF. In DNA, the CDR3 is TGTGCCAGCAGCTTAGCGCTGGGACAGGGGGTGACCCAGTACTTC.

V usage is TRBV12-3 or TRBV12-4 and J usage is TRBJ1-3; no reliable D call. With 7 bases removed from V and 2 bases from J, the gap between germline ends came to 6 bases. CDR3 length: 12 amino acids. For the CDR3, the DNA is TGTGCCAGCATGCGTACTGGAAACACCATATATTTT. Its protein product is CASMRTGNTIYF.

This clonotype was detected many times. The chain joins TRBV25-1 to TRBJ2-7, with TRBD2 matching 8 bases. The CDR3 loop spans 16 amino acids. The germline gives CDR1 MGHDK, CDR2 SYGVNS. V trimming: 3 bases; J trimming: 7 bases; junction bases outside the gene matches: 14. CDR3 protein: CASSDQQAGDHREQYF. The CDR3 DNA sequence: TGTGCCAGCAGTGATCAGCAAGCGGGAGACCATAGGGAGCAGTACTTC.

This clonotype was seen only once. V usage is TRBV11-3 and J usage is TRBJ1-3; D is undetermined. V was trimmed by 6 bases and J by 6 bases, leaving 12 bases between them. The CDR3 runs to 13 residues. CDR1 and CDR2 from the germline V gene are SGHNT and YENEEA. CDR3 amino acids: CASSSGATNTIYF. The CDR3 coding sequence is TGTGCCAGCAGTTCGGGAGCCACAAACACCATATATTTT. Looking up the rest from reference TRBV11-3 and TRBJ1-3 gives the full variable domain: EAGVVQSPRYKIIEKKQPVAFWCNPISGHNTLYWYLQNLGQGPELLIRYENEEAVDDSQLPKDRFSAERLKGVDSTLKIQPAELGDSAVYLCASSSGATNTIYFGEGSWLTVV.

The sample holds many counts of this clonotype. CDR3 sequence (DNA): TGTGCCAGCATTCAAATGGGGCAGGGAGGTTACACCGGGGAGCTGTTTTTT. Encoded protein: CASIQMGQGGYTGELFF. This chain joins TRBV12-3 or TRBV12-4 and TRBJ2-2; D may be TRBD2 (6 bases). The length of the CDR3 is 17 residues. V was shortened by 7 bases and J by 3 bases, with 21 bases between the two germline ends.

This clonotype appeared many times. The rearrangement links TRBV12-3 or TRBV12-4 to TRBJ2-2; the D gene is possibly TRBD2 (6 bases). The CDR3 is made up of 14 amino acids. V lost 7 bases to trimming and J lost 5 bases, with 14 bases between them. The CDR3 DNA is TGTGCCAGCACCTCTAGCGTTGGGACCGGGGAGCTGTTTTTT. It codes for CASTSSVGTGELFF.

The table lists this clonotype with many counts. The J gene is TRBJ2-4, the V gene TRBV11-2; D ambiguous. With 3 bases removed from V and 6 bases from J, the gap between germline ends came to 6 bases. CDR1 is SGHAT, CDR2 FQNNGV, per germline. The CDR3 is 12 residues long. The DNA of the CDR3 is TGTGCCAGCAGCTTTCGCGGAAACATTCAGTACTTC. It encodes CASSFRGNIQYF.

The chain couples TRBV28 to TRBJ2-7; 11 positions match TRBD1. J lost 2 bases, V lost 6 bases, and 9 bases had no gene match. The length of the CDR3 is 16 residues. Germline V gives CDR1 MDHEN, CDR2 SYDVKM. Written as DNA, the CDR3 is TGTGCCAGCAGGCCCGGACAGGGGGCGCCCACCTACGAGCAGTACTTC. Protein sequence: CASRPGQGAPTYEQYF.

There are many counts of this clonotype. This chain connects TRBV20-1 to TRBJ1-6; TRBD1 might be the D (5 bases). CDR1 is DFQATT, CDR2 SNEGSKA, per germline (reference sequence). V dropped 4 bases and J dropped 10 bases, with 14 bases sitting between them. This CDR3 spans 13 amino acids. The chain's CDR3 is CSATFSRDSPLHF. In DNA, the CDR3 is TGCAGTGCTACCTTTAGCCGGGACTCACCCCTCCACTTT.

This clonotype has a count of ten or more. The chain is built from TRBV12-3 or TRBV12-4 and TRBJ1-2; a weak D match, TRBD1 (6 bases). The CDR3 spans 14 residues. Trimming took off 2 bases at V and 6 bases at J, with 13 bases between the two ends. DNA for the CDR3: TGTGCCAGCAGTTTAATCCCGGGACAACATGGCTACACCTTC. Translating it yields CASSLIPGQHGYTF.

Many counts were recorded for this clonotype. The chain couples TRBV5-6 to TRBJ1-2; TRBD1 matches at 8 bases. The CDR3 is made up of 13 amino acids. After removal of 0 bases from V and 8 bases from J, the junction contained 3 bases not matched to a gene. The V gene's germline CDR1 is SGHDT and CDR2 YYEEEE. The CDR3 is CASSLADRGGYTF. In nucleotides, the CDR3 is TGTGCCAGCAGCTTGGCCGACAGGGGCGGCTACACCTTC.

This clonotype was picked up many times. J is TRBJ1-5 and V is TRBV12-3 or TRBV12-4; D is unresolved. Trimming cost V 3 bases and J 6 bases, with 9 bases left between them. The CDR3 length is 13 residues. The CDR3 loop is CASSFSPIQPQHF. For the CDR3, the DNA is TGTGCCAGCAGTTTCAGCCCAATTCAGCCCCAGCATTTT.

V gene TRBV6-5 combines with J gene TRBJ2-2; D remains ambiguous. This CDR3 contains 14 residues. Germline-derived CDR1 and CDR2 are MNHEY and SVGAGI. V lost 2 bases and J 1 base, leaving 5 bases between the germline ends. This CDR3 reads CASSYRENTGELFF. In DNA form, the CDR3 reads TGTGCCAGCAGTTACAGGGAGAACACCGGGGAGCTGTTTTTT.

The table lists this clonotype with a few counts. V and J are TRBV6-1 and TRBJ2-7, with D uncertain. The CDR3 runs 11 residues. Germline V gene sequence: CDR1 MNHNS, CDR2 SASEGT. The V end was cut by 6 bases, the J end by 3 bases, with 6 bases between. For the CDR3, the DNA is TGTGCCAGCAGCCCATTCTACGAGCAGTACTTC. Translated, it gives CASSPFYEQYF.

In its sample, this clonotype was seen many times. V is TRBV20-1 and J is TRBJ2-7; tentative D call: TRBD2 (6 bases). The germline gives CDR1 DFQATT, CDR2 SNEGSKA (reference sequence). CDR3 size: 14 residues. Trimming cost V 2 bases and J 2 bases, with 13 bases left between them. In DNA form, the CDR3 reads TGCAGTGCTAGAAGGACGGGAGTCCCCTACGAGCAGTACTTC. Translation gives CSARRTGVPYEQYF.

The chain is built from TRBV6-5 and TRBJ1-2; 7 bases are a match to TRBD1. This CDR3 is 15 amino acids long. Germline V gene data show CDR1 as MNHEY and CDR2 as SVGAGI. V shed 2 bases and J 6 bases; nucleotides not matched to a gene: 9. CDR3 sequence: CASSYDRAFWDGYTF. CDR3 nucleotide sequence: TGTGCCAGCAGTTACGACAGGGCGTTTTGGGATGGCTACACCTTC.

This clonotype was seen a few times. This chain connects TRBV6-1 to TRBJ1-3; D gene ambiguous. Trimming left V 6 bases short and J 0 bases short, with 12 bases between. From germline, CDR1 is MNHNS and CDR2 SASEGT. The length of the CDR3 is 15 residues. The CDR3 nucleotides are TGTGCCAGCAGGGACCCAGTCATCTCTGGAAACACCATATATTTT. Its protein product is CASRDPVISGNTIYF.

This clonotype was seen many times. The chain employs TRBV7-2 and TRBJ1-1, with D hard to call. V gave up 5 bases and J gave up 4 bases, with 17 bases separating them. The CDR3 spans 15 residues. Germline V gene lookup returns CDR1 SGHTA and CDR2 FQGNSA. The CDR3 reads CASSLGPLAGTEAFF. The CDR3 nucleotides read TGTGCCAGCAGCCTCGGGCCCCTCGCCGGCACTGAAGCTTTCTTT. Supplemented by reference TRBV7-2 and TRBJ1-1, the full variable domain reads GAGVSQSPSNKVTEKGKDVELRCDPISGHTALYWYRQSLGQGLEFLIYFQGNSAPDKSGLPSDRFSAERTGGSVSTLTIQRTQQEDSAVYLCASSLGPLAGTEAFFGQGTRLTVV.

The sample holds many counts of this clonotype. The chain uses TRBV6-2 or TRBV6-3 and TRBJ1-5; TRBD1 might be the D (5 bases). Germline CDR1 MNHEY, CDR2 SVGEGT. The ends were cut back, 5 bases at V and 2 bases at J, with 19 bases in the middle. The CDR3 covers 17 residues. CDR3 loop: CASSMGDRGKGNQPQHF. As DNA, the CDR3 is TGTGCCAGCAGTATGGGGGACCGGGGCAAGGGCAATCAGCCCCAGCATTTT.

This clonotype was seen at least ten times. This chain joins TRBV6-1 and TRBJ1-5, with D uncertain. V was shortened by 4 bases and J by 6 bases, with 10 bases between the two germline ends. This CDR3 contains 13 residues. Germline values: CDR1 MNHNS, CDR2 SASEGT. CDR3 DNA: TGTGCCAGCAGTGTAAGGGAGGGTCAGCCCCAGCATTTT. It specifies CASSVREGQPQHF.

CDR3 in DNA: TGTGCCAGCAGTTATGGGCTAGCGGGTCCCTCCTACGAGCAGTACTTC. Encoded protein: CASSYGLAGPSYEQYF. The chain uses TRBV6-5 and TRBJ2-7; 8 positions agree with TRBD2. Per the germline V gene, CDR1 is MNHEY and CDR2 is SVGAGI. The V and J ends lost 3 bases and 0 bases, in that order; junction bases with no gene match: 7. This CDR3 comprises 16 residues.

The J gene is TRBJ2-7, the V gene TRBV6-5; the D is unclear. Trimming stripped 2 bases from V and 4 bases from J, with 12 bases between. Looked up from germline, CDR1 is MNHEY and CDR2 is SVGAGI. The CDR3 contains 14 residues. The CDR3 sequence is CASSYAVRAYEQYF. The CDR3 nucleotides read TGTGCCAGCAGTTACGCAGTTAGGGCTTACGAGCAGTACTTC.

At least ten counts were recorded for this clonotype. V is TRBV18 and J is TRBJ1-5; the D is unclear. Looked up from germline, CDR1 is KGHSH and CDR2 is LQKENI. With 3 bases removed from V and 5 bases from J, the gap between germline ends came to 14 bases. This CDR3 contains 15 residues. Written as DNA, the CDR3 is TGTGCCAGCTCACCTAACCGGGGTAGTTATCAGCCCCAGCATTTT. Its translation: CASSPNRGSYQPQHF.

CDR3 coding DNA: TGTGCCAGCAGCTTAGATGGCGGGACTCCAAGAGGGAAAGAGACCCAGTACTTC. This sequence encodes CASSLDGGTPRGKETQYF. The chain joins TRBV11-2 to TRBJ2-5, with D possibly being TRBD2 (6 bases). Germline assignment: CDR1 SGHAT and CDR2 FQNNGV. The germline V and J ends were trimmed by 0 bases and 3 bases, with 20 bases remaining between them. CDR3 size: 18 residues.